In its sample, the clone carrying this T cell receptor beta chain was seen a few times. The study enrolled patients aged 18 to 65 with newly diagnosed hyperthyroidism of under 2 months' duration. Amplification yielded TCR beta CDR3 regions, with RNA transcripts as the source. First-round RT-PCR with HTBI primers amplified the TCR CDR3 region. TCRdb itself ran the multiplex PCR reads through MiXCR, one entry per CDR3 protein. The table has about 200,000 distinct CDR3 sequences, about 17% seen once. These data originate in a study of T cells in Graves' hyperthyroidism and ophthalmopathy. The clonotype was recovered from a man in his forties with Graves' hyperthyroidism. Sequencing was performed on blood.

Here the CDR3 reads CASRNPRLSTDTQYF. The CDR3 nucleotides read TGTGCCAGTAGAAACCCACGGCTAAGCACAGATACGCAGTATTTT. V is TRBV19 and J is TRBJ2-3, with D hard to call. Per the germline V gene, CDR1 is LNHDA and CDR2 is SQIVND (reference sequence). The V end was cut by 6 bases, the J end by 0 bases, with 13 bases between. This CDR3 has 15 amino acids.